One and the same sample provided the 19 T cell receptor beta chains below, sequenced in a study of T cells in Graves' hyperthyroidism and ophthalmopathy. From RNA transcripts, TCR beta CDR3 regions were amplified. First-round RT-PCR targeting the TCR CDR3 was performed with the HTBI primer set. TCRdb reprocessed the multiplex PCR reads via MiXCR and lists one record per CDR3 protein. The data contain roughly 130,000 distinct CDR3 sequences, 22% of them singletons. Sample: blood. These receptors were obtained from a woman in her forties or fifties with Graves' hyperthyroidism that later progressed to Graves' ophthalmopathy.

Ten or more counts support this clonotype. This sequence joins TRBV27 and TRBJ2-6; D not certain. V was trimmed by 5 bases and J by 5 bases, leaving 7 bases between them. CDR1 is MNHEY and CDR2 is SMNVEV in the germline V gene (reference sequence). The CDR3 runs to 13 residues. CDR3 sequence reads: CASSPGRANVLTF. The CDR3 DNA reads TGTGCCAGCAGTCCAGGCCGGGCCAACGTCCTGACTTTC.

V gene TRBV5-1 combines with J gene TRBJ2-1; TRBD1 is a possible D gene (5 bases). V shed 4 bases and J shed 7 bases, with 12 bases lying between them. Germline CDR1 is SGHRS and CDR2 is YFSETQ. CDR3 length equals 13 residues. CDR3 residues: CASSASSGNEQFF. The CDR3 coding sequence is TGCGCCAGCAGCGCCTCGTCAGGGAATGAGCAGTTCTTC.

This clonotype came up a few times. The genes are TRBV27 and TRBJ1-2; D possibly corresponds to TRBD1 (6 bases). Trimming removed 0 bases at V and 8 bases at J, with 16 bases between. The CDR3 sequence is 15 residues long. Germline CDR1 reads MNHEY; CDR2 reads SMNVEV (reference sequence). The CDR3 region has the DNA TGTGCCAGCAGTTTATCTCCCGGGGGCAGGAACGGCTACACCTTC. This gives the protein CASSLSPGGRNGYTF.

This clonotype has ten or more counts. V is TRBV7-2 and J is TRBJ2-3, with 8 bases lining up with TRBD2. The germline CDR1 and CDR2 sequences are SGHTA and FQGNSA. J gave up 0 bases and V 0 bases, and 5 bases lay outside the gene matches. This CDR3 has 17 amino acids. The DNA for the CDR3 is TGTGCCAGCAGCTTAGCGTCTAGCGGGCTTAGCACAGATACGCAGTATTTT. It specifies CASSLASSGLSTDTQYF.

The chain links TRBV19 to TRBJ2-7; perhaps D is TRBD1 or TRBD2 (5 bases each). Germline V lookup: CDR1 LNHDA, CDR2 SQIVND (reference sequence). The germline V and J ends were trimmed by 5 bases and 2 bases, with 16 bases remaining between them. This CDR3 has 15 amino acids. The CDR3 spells CASSGFTRGAYEQYF. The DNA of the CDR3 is TGTGCCAGTAGTGGCTTTACAAGAGGGGCCTACGAGCAGTACTTC.

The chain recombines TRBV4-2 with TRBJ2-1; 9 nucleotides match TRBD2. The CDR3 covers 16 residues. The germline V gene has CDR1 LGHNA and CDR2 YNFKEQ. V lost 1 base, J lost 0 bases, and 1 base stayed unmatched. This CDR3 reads CASSQASGDSYNEQFF. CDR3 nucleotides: TGTGCCAGCAGCCAAGCTAGCGGGGACTCCTACAATGAGCAGTTCTTC.

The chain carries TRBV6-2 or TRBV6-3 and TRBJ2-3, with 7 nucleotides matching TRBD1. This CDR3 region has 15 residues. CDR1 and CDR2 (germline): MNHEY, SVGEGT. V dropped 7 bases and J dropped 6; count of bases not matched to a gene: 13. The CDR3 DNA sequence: TGTGCCAGCACCATAACCGACAGGGCAGGGGATACGCAGTATTTT. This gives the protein CASTITDRAGDTQYF.

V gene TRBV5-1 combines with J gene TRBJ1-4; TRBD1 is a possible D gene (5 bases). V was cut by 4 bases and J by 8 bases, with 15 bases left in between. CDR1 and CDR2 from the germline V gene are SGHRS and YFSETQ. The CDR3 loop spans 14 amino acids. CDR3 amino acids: CASSPSTGREKLFF. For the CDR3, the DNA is TGCGCCAGCAGCCCGTCAACGGGGCGGGAAAAACTGTTTTTT.

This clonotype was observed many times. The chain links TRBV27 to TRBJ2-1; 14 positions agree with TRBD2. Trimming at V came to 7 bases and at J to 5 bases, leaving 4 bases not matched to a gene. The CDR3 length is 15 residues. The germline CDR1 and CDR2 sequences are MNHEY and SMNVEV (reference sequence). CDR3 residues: CASTPTSGGDNEQFF. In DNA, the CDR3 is TGTGCCAGCACTCCGACTAGCGGGGGGGACAATGAGCAGTTCTTC.

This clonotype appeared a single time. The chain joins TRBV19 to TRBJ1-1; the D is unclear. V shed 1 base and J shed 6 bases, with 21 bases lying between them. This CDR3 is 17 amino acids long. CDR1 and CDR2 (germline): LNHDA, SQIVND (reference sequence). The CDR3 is CASSIALLRMGSPEAFF. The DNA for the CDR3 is TGTGCCAGTAGTATAGCTCTCCTCAGGATGGGGTCCCCTGAAGCTTTCTTT.

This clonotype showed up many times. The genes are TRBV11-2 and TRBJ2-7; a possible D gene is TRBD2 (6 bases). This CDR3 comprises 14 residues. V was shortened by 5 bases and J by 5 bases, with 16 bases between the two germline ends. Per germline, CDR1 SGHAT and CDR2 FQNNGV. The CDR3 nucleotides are TGTGCCAGCAGCCGAGACGGCGGGGTGAACGAGCAGTACTTC. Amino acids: CASSRDGGVNEQYF.

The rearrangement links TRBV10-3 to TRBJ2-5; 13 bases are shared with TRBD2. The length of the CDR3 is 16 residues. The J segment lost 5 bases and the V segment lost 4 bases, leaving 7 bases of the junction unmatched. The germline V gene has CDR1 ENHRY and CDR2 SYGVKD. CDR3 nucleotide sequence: TGTGCCATCAGTGGACTGGGGACTAGCGGGACGGAGACCCAGTACTTC. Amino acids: CAISGLGTSGTETQYF.

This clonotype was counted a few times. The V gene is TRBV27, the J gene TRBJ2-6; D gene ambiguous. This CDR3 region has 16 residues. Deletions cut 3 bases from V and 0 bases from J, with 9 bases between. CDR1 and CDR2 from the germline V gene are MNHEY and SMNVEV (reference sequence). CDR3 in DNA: TGTGCCAGCAGTTTCCTAGGAACCTCTGGGGCCAACGTCCTGACTTTC. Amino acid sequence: CASSFLGTSGANVLTF.

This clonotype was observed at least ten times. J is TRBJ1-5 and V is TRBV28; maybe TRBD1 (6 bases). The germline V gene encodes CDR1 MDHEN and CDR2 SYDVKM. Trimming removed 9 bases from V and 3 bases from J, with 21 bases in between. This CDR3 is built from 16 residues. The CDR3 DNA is TGTGCCAGTACAAGAGGGTGGGGGCAGGACAATCAGCCCCAGCATTTT. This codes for CASTRGWGQDNQPQHF.

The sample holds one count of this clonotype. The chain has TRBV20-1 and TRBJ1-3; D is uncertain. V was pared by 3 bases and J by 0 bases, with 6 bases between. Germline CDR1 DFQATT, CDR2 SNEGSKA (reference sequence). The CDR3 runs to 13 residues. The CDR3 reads CSARMSSGNTIYF. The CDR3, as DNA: TGCAGTGCTAGGATGTCCTCTGGAAACACCATATATTTT.

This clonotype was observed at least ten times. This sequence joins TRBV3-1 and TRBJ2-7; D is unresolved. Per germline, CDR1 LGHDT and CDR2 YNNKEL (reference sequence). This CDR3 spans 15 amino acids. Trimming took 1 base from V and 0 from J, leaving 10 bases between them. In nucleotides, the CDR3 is TGTGCCAGCAGCCAAGCTTACCGAGGCTCCTACGAGCAGTACTTC. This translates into CASSQAYRGSYEQYF.

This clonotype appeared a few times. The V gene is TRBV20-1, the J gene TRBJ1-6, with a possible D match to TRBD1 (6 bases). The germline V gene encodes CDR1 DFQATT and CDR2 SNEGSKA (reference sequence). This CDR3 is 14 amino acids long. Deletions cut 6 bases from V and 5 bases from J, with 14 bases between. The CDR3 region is CSAGRQANNSPLHF. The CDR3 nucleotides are TGCAGTGCCGGGCGACAGGCGAATAATTCACCCCTCCACTTT.

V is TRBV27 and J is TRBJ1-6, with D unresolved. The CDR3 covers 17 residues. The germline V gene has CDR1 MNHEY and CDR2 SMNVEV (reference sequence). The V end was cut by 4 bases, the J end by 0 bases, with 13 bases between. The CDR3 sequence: CASSSRRISSYNSPLHF. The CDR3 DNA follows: TGTGCCAGCAGTTCAAGACGGATAAGCTCCTATAATTCACCCCTCCACTTT.

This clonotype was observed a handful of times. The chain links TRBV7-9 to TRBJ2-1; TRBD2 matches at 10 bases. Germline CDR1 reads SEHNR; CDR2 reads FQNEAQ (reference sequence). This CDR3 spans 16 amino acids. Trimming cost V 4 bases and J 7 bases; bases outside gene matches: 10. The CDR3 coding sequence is TGTGCCAGCAGCTCGTCGAGGAGCGGGAGGGGGAATGAGCAGTTCTTC. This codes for CASSSSRSGRGNEQFF.